Below, one T cell receptor (beta chain) is given with its context. This record comes from a study of patients and donors after allogeneic stem cell transplantation. Trimming took off 3 bases at V and 5 bases at J, with 14 bases between the two ends. Germline CDR1 SGHRS, CDR2 YFSETQ. This CDR3 is built from 15 residues. TCRdb analysed the RT-PCR reads with MiXCR anew, one entry per CDR3 protein. The table records about 72,000 distinct CDR3 sequences, roughly 29% of them present only once. The chain joins TRBV5-1 to TRBJ2-2; possible D gene TRBD1, 6 bases. Source material: blood, either unsorted or a sorted T cell fraction (not recorded which). This TCR came from a human donor who was either an allogeneic HSCT recipient or a stem cell or donor lymphocyte infusion donor (not recorded which). It is not recorded whose cells these are; they may come from a transplant donor. The CDR3 sequence is CASSSRGGSTGELFF. CDR3 DNA: TGCGCCAGCAGCTCGAGAGGGGGAAGTACCGGGGAGCTGTTTTTT.